One sample yielded the 8 T cell receptor beta chains listed below, sequenced in a study of CD8 T cells in ankylosing spondylitis. TCRdb reanalysed the 5' RACE reads using MiXCR and keeps one entry per CDR3 protein. The sample contains approximately 250,000 distinct CDR3 sequences, 8% to 10% of which appear only once. Sequencing was carried out using blood, either unsorted or a sorted T cell fraction (not recorded which). These receptor sequences come from a female donor with ankylosing spondylitis or in good health (not recorded which).

In this sample, this clonotype turned up many times. CDR3 bases: TGCGCCAGCAGCTTTACCGGCGCGAACACCGGGGAGCTGTTTTTT. Amino acids: CASSFTGANTGELFF. V usage is TRBV5-1 and J usage is TRBJ2-2; D remains ambiguous. Germline V gene lookup returns CDR1 SGHRS and CDR2 YFSETQ. The CDR3 length is 15 residues. V was cut by 2 bases and J by 0 bases, with 8 bases left in between.

With regard to this clonotype: Germline is not matched at one junction end, which may reflect a read error. This chain joins TRBV12-3 or TRBV12-4 and TRBJ2-7, with no clear D. This CDR3 region has 18 residues. Written as DNA, the CDR3 is TGTGCCCGCAGTTTAACGCATTACGACCCCCTTGAGAGGAACGAGCAGTACTTC. The encoded protein is CARSLTHYDPLERNEQYF.

This clonotype was seen ten or more times. The rearrangement links TRBV7-9 to TRBJ2-7; no reliable D call. The germline V gene encodes CDR1 SEHNR and CDR2 FQNEAQ (reference sequence). Trimming removed 3 bases at V and 9 bases at J, with 12 bases between. This CDR3 region has 12 residues. The CDR3 is CASSFNSVGQYF. The CDR3 bases are TGTGCCAGCAGCTTCAATTCGGTAGGGCAGTACTTC.

This clonotype has a count of ten or more. As DNA, the CDR3 is TGTGCCAGCAGCCCCACGGGCCAAGAGACCCAGTACTTC. It yields the protein CASSPTGQETQYF. The chain couples TRBV14 to TRBJ2-5; no clear D. The ends were cut back, 4 bases at V and 1 base at J, with 7 bases in the middle. CDR1 and CDR2 from the germline V gene are SGHDN and FVKESK. This CDR3 contains 13 residues. The full variable domain, rest sourced from reference TRBV14 and TRBJ2-5, is EAGVTQFPSHSVIEKGQTVTLRCDPISGHDNLYWYRRVMGKEIKFLLHFVKESKQDESGMPNNRFLAERTGGTYSTLKVQPAELEDSGVYFCASSPTGQETQYFGPGTRLLVL.

This clonotype showed up many times. The CDR3 spells CASSYRQPPRDTQYF. The CDR3 DNA sequence: TGTGCCAGCAGTTACCGGCAGCCACCCAGGGATACGCAGTATTTT. The chain combines TRBV6-5 with TRBJ2-3; D remains unclear. Trimming took off 2 bases at V and 6 bases at J, with 15 bases between the two ends. The CDR3 sequence is 15 residues long. From germline, CDR1 is MNHEY and CDR2 SVGAGI.

There are many counts of this clonotype. This rearrangement joins TRBV20-1 to TRBJ2-5, with 13 bases lining up with TRBD2. Germline CDR1 DFQATT, CDR2 SNEGSKA (reference sequence). CDR3 size: 16 residues. V shed 3 bases and J 4 bases; nucleotides not matched to a gene: 8. This CDR3 reads CSASPIGLAGVETQYF. DNA for the CDR3: TGCAGTGCTAGCCCGATTGGACTAGCGGGGGTAGAGACCCAGTACTTC.

This clonotype has at least ten counts. J is TRBJ2-7 and V is TRBV12-3 or TRBV12-4; 13 bases line up with TRBD2. CDR3 size: 16 residues. The trim removed 5 bases at V and 5 bases at J, leaving 9 bases unmatched. In DNA, the CDR3 is TGTGCCAGCAGTCAACCAGGACTAGCGGGAGTTAACGAGCAGTACTTC. Translated, it gives CASSQPGLAGVNEQYF.

This clonotype has ten or more counts. The genes are TRBV5-4 and TRBJ2-5; 7 bases align to TRBD1. V was pared by 4 bases and J by 4 bases, with 7 bases of the junction left unmatched. This CDR3 has 14 residues. Germline CDR1 reads SGHNT; CDR2 reads YYREEE (reference sequence). The CDR3 region has the DNA TGTGCCAGCAGCGCGCCGGGACAGACAGAGACCCAGTACTTC. It yields the protein CASSAPGQTETQYF.